The rows below give T cell receptor beta chains drawn from one sample of a study of cytomegalovirus exposure and HLA in healthy donors. TCRdb's copy holds only in-frame clones and misses some; the assay was immunoSEQ multiplex PCR. The repertoire includes some 180,000 clones, over 65% of them detected once, and roughly 1.5% sits in the top ten. The sample was PBMCs. The receptors here all came from a man between 18 and 35 years old in good health and CMV-seronegative. Each CDR3 is given with its conserved first and last residue. A D gene is named only where the DNA matches it firmly. A row's size may be missing; if present it is once, few, many or a size class.

clone_size	v_call	d_call	j_call	cdr3_aa	cdr3_nt
few	TRBV4-3	TRBD2	TRBJ2-1	CASSQDKRGLAVYNEQFF	TGCGCCAGCAGCCAAGACAAGAGAGGACTAGCGGTTTACAATGAGCAGTTCTTC
few	TRBV7-9	.	TRBJ2-2	CASSLFSTGELFF	TGTGCCAGCAGCTTATTCTCTACCGGGGAGCTGTTTTTT
few	TRBV4-1	TRBD1	TRBJ1-1	CASSPWTGGAPNTEAFF	TGCGCCAGCAGCCCATGGACAGGGGGCGCCCCGAACACTGAAGCTTTCTTT
once	TRBV4-3	.	TRBJ2-7	CASSQDGAQGYEQYF	TGCGCCAGCAGCCAAGATGGCGCGCAGGGGTACGAGCAGTACTTC
.	TRBV10-1	TRBD1	TRBJ1-3	CASSEWLLGTDSGNTIYF	TGCGCCAGCAGTGAGTGGCTTTTGGGGACAGATTCTGGAAACACCATATATTTT
.	TRBV5-4	TRBD1	TRBJ1-2	CASKQTGTGASNYGYTF	TGTGCCAGCAAGCAAACCGGGACAGGGGCCAGTAACTATGGCTACACCTTC
.	TRBV4-3	TRBD1	TRBJ2-5	CASSQDSEGAMETQYF	TGCGCCAGCAGCCAAGATTCAGAGGGGGCGATGGAGACCCAGTACTTC
.	TRBV12-5	.	TRBJ2-2	CASRQSRTGELFF	TGTGCTAGCCGACAGAGCCGAACCGGGGAGCTGTTTTTT
once	TRBV18	TRBD2	TRBJ2-3	CASSQGGSGADTQYF	TGTGCCAGCTCCCAGGGCGGGAGCGGGGCAGATACGCAGTATTTT
.	TRBV19	TRBD1	TRBJ1-4	CASTTFGTGNEKLFF	TGTGCCAGTACTACCTTCGGGACAGGGAATGAAAAACTGTTTTTT
.	TRBV18	TRBD2	TRBJ2-5	CASSPSGLAGLETQYF	TGTGCCAGCTCGCCGTCGGGGCTAGCGGGGTTGGAGACCCAGTACTTC
.	TRBV11-3	.	TRBJ2-3	CASSLDGQTSTDTQYF	TGTGCCAGCAGCTTAGACGGACAGACTAGCACAGATACGCAGTATTTT
.	TRBV25-1	TRBD1	TRBJ1-2	CASSEGETGAYGYTF	TGTGCCAGCAGTGAAGGGGAGACAGGGGCTTATGGCTACACCTTC
.	TRBV28	TRBD2	TRBJ2-1	CASSLGLADYNEQFF	TGTGCCAGCAGTCTCGGACTAGCAGATTACAATGAGCAGTTCTTC
.	TRBV30	.	TRBJ1-1	CAWIYGVNTEAFF	TGTGCCTGGATTTACGGGGTCAACACTGAAGCTTTCTTT
.	TRBV27	.	TRBJ2-1	CASSLSPGKYNEQFF	TGTGCCAGCAGTTTATCGCCAGGGAAATACAATGAGCAGTTCTTC
.	TRBV7-9	.	TRBJ2-7	CASTQSSSYEQYF	TGTGCCAGCACCCAATCCAGCTCCTACGAGCAGTACTTC
.	TRBV11-2	.	TRBJ1-5	CASSLGASAQPQHF	TGTGCCAGCAGCTTAGGGGCCTCAGCTCAGCCCCAGCATTTT
.	TRBV10-3	TRBD1	TRBJ1-5	CATGDRVQPQHF	TGTGCCACCGGCGACAGGGTTCAGCCCCAGCATTTT
few	TRBV25-1	TRBD2	TRBJ2-1	CASQGTSGGDEQFF	TGTGCCAGTCAAGGGACTAGCGGGGGTGATGAGCAGTTCTTC
.	TRBV6-5	TRBD2	TRBJ2-5	CASSYTRGGRETQYF	TGTGCCAGCAGTTACACGCGGGGGGGCCGAGAGACCCAGTACTTC
few	TRBV11-3	TRBD2	TRBJ2-1	CASSLEGGRGARNEQFF	TGTGCCAGCAGCTTAGAGGGGGGGCGGGGGGCGAGGAATGAGCAGTTCTTC
.	TRBV29-1	TRBD2	TRBJ2-1	CSVDRLAGGQGEQFF	TGCAGCGTTGACCGACTAGCGGGAGGCCAGGGGGAGCAGTTCTTC
.	TRBV6-5	.	TRBJ1-2	CASSHGYLDGYTF	TGTGCCAGCAGCCACGGGTATTTAGATGGCTACACCTTC
once	TRBV7-9	TRBD2	TRBJ2-2	CASSGRTSGGHGELFF	TGTGCCAGCAGCGGGCGGACTAGCGGGGGCCACGGGGAGCTGTTTTTT
.	TRBV30	TRBD2	TRBJ2-3	CAWSLGTSGALTDTQYF	TGTGCCTGGAGTTTAGGGACTAGCGGGGCCCTCACAGATACGCAGTATTTT
.	TRBV13	TRBD2	TRBJ2-2	CASSRAGANTGELFF	TGTGCCAGCAGCAGAGCGGGGGCGAACACCGGGGAGCTGTTTTTT
.	TRBV14	TRBD2	TRBJ2-7	CASSQELAATYEQYF	TGTGCCAGCAGCCAAGAACTAGCGGCTACCTACGAGCAGTACTTC
.	TRBV9	.	TRBJ2-7	CASSVESPVRGLTYEQYF	TGTGCCAGCAGCGTAGAATCCCCCGTACGGGGATTAACCTACGAGCAGTACTTC
.	TRBV7-2	.	TRBJ2-5	CASSASLAQETQYF	TGTGCCAGCAGCGCATCTTTGGCCCAAGAGACCCAGTACTTC
.	TRBV29-1	.	TRBJ2-1	CSVAVALNAYNEQFF	TGCAGCGTCGCCGTAGCGCTCAACGCCTACAATGAGCAGTTCTTC
.	TRBV7-3	.	TRBJ2-7	CASSFKRGHEQYF	TGTGCCAGCAGCTTCAAAAGGGGCCACGAGCAGTACTTC
.	TRBV7-9	.	TRBJ1-5	CASSFPRGQPQHF	TGTGCCAGCAGCTTCCCCAGAGGGCAGCCCCAGCATTTT
.	TRBV13	TRBD1	TRBJ2-7	CASSRTGTGSYEQYF	TGTGCCAGCAGCCGCACCGGGACAGGGTCCTACGAGCAGTACTTC
.	TRBV5-4	TRBD1	TRBJ1-2	CASSPGQGSYGYTF	TGTGCCAGCAGCCCTGGACAGGGGAGCTATGGCTACACCTTC
.	TRBV5-1	TRBD1	TRBJ2-7	CASTKDRGYEQYF	TGCGCCAGCACCAAAGACAGGGGCTACGAGCAGTACTTC
.	TRBV7-3	TRBD2	TRBJ2-7	CASSLSGGSWRRSHQQQYF	TGTGCCAGCAGCTTAAGCGGGGGGAGTTGGAGGCGTAGCCACCAACAGCAGTACTTC
.	TRBV19	TRBD1	TRBJ1-5	CASSHPHRGPQPQHF	TGTGCCAGTAGCCACCCGCACAGGGGGCCTCAGCCCCAGCATTTT
.	TRBV6-1	TRBD2	TRBJ2-7	CASRIAGAREQYF	TGTGCCAGCCGTATAGCGGGAGCTCGCGAGCAGTACTTC
.	TRBV7-7	.	TRBJ1-4	CASSPTPVGSEKLFF	TGTGCTAGCAGCCCGACTCCAGTAGGTTCTGAAAAACTGTTTTTT
.	TRBV7-2	.	TRBJ2-4	CASSLGGSAKNIQYF	TGTGCCAGCAGCTTAGGAGGGTCGGCCAAAAACATTCAGTACTTC
.	TRBV6-1	.	TRBJ1-5	CAGGGYNQPQHF	TGTGCCGGGGGGGGGTACAATCAGCCCCAGCATTTT
.	TRBV6-5	.	TRBJ1-6	CASSRTIYNSPLHF	TGTGCCAGCAGTCGGACAATATATAATTCACCCCTCCACTTT
.	TRBV7-9	.	TRBJ2-7	CASSLGDRPSSYEQYF	TGTGCCAGCAGCTTAGGTGACAGGCCGAGCTCCTACGAGCAGTACTTC
.	TRBV9	.	TRBJ2-3	CASSPGQRLLDTQYF	TGTGCCAGCAGCCCGGGACAAAGACTACTTGATACGCAGTATTTT
.	TRBV27	.	TRBJ2-2	CASRSGGGGSTGELFF	TGTGCCAGCAGATCCGGGGGAGGGGGGTCCACCGGGGAGCTGTTTTTT
.	TRBV19	TRBD1	TRBJ1-2	CASSYMTGNYGYTF	TGTGCCAGTAGTTATATGACAGGGAACTATGGCTACACCTTC
.	TRBV7-2	.	TRBJ1-1	CASSLSSRQGAEAFF	TGTGCCAGCAGCTTAAGTTCTCGCCAGGGCGCTGAAGCTTTCTTT
.	TRBV4-2	TRBD2	TRBJ2-1	CASSQDRLAGYYNEQFF	TGTGCCAGCAGCCAAGATCGGCTAGCGGGGTATTACAATGAGCAGTTCTTC
.	TRBV7-9	TRBD2	TRBJ2-7	CASSLQAGATEQYF	TGTGCCAGCAGCTTACAAGCGGGAGCTACCGAGCAGTACTTC
once	TRBV7-8	.	TRBJ2-7	CASSPNSRPSHEQYF	TGTGCCAGCAGCCCTAATTCCAGGCCGTCCCACGAGCAGTACTTC
.	TRBV7-9	TRBD2	TRBJ2-7	CSSSSTSGGNEQYF	TGTTCCAGCAGCTCTACTAGCGGGGGGAACGAGCAGTACTTC
.	TRBV5-4	.	TRBJ2-5	CASSSRGGAQETQYF	TGTGCCAGCAGCTCTAGGGGTGGGGCCCAAGAGACCCAGTACTTC
.	TRBV6-1	TRBD1	TRBJ1-2	CASSADRGRDGYTF	TGTGCCAGCAGTGCCGACAGGGGGCGAGACGGCTACACCTTC
.	TRBV18	.	TRBJ1-1	CASSPGQTRNTEAFF	TGTGCCAGCTCACCTGGACAGACACGGAACACTGAAGCTTTCTTT
.	TRBV7-9	TRBD1	TRBJ1-4	CASSQTGRREKLFF	TGTGCCAGCAGCCAGACAGGGAGACGGGAAAAACTGTTTTTT
once	TRBV7-8	TRBD1	TRBJ1-2	CASSLPTGAKGIDYGYTF	TGTGCCAGCAGCTTGCCCACAGGGGCCAAGGGGATTGACTATGGCTACACCTTC